This passage covers 24 T cell receptor beta chains from one sample sequenced in a study of response to subunit inactivated influenza vaccine (dated by TCRdb to 2017 to 2018). Library preparation was by RT-PCR. Sequencing used an Illumina HiSeq 2500. Using fastp at Q25 and MiXCR, TCRdb reprocessed the public reads and kept productive beta chains. Entries that share a CDR3 protein sequence are merged under the most common genes and DNA. Here the sample has about 780,000 distinct CDR3 sequences; approximately 17% occur a single time. Of the sample, roughly a tenth falls within the top ten clones. The specimen was PBMCs from blood, collected around 5 days after vaccination. The receptors originated from a man aged 50-59 years who received an inactivated influenza vaccine. Donor details come from another sample of the same person, matched by shared clones.

This clonotype was seen more than once but under ten times. The V call is TRBV10-3, the J call TRBJ1-1; no firm D call. Trimming left V 6 bases short and J 6 bases short, with 17 bases between. CDR1 is ENHRY and CDR2 is SYGVKD in the germline V gene. The CDR3 is 14 amino acids. The CDR3 sequence is CAIRQLPESAEAFF. As DNA, the CDR3 is TGTGCCATCAGACAGCTACCCGAAAGTGCTGAAGCTTTCTTT.

Only a few counts were recorded for this clonotype. The chain recombines TRBV20-1 with TRBJ2-2; the match to TRBD2 covers 10 bases. Trimming cost V 5 bases and J 6 bases; bases outside gene matches: 9. This CDR3 has 15 residues. Per the germline V gene, CDR1 is DFQATT and CDR2 is SNEGSKA (reference sequence). The CDR3 spells CSAPSSGRRAGELFF. The CDR3 region has the DNA TGCAGTGCTCCTTCTAGCGGGAGAAGGGCCGGGGAGCTGTTTTTT.

This clonotype was seen only a few times. A much larger clone differs by one base, so this may be a read error. This chain connects TRBV12-3 or TRBV12-4 to TRBJ2-7; 12 bases are a match to TRBD2. The CDR3 covers 14 residues. The junction had 2 bases not matched to a gene; V was cut back by 6 bases and J by 2 bases. The CDR3 sequence is CASRRTSGTYEQYF. In nucleotides, the CDR3 is TGTGCCAGCAGGAGGACTAGCGGGACCTACGAGCAGTACTTC.

This clonotype has just a few counts. The chain is built from TRBV4-1 and TRBJ2-7; 7 positions agree with TRBD2. Germline V lookup: CDR1 MGHRA, CDR2 YSYEKL. Trimming cost V 5 bases and J 1 base; bases outside gene matches: 14. The CDR3 is 17 residues long. This CDR3 is CASSRTGRLGSSYEQYF. CDR3 DNA: TGCGCCAGCAGCAGGACCGGGAGGTTAGGGTCATCCTACGAGCAGTACTTC.

This chain uses TRBV7-2 with TRBJ2-3; 9 nucleotides line up with TRBD2. The CDR3 is 16 amino acids. After removal of 5 bases from V and 4 bases from J, the junction contained 10 bases not matched to a gene. CDR1 is SGHTA, CDR2 FQGNSA, per germline. The CDR3 here is CASSSPGTSMSDTQYF. Here the CDR3 DNA reads TGTGCCAGCAGCAGTCCCGGGACTAGCATGTCAGATACGCAGTATTTT.

This clonotype turned up a few times. This rearrangement joins TRBV15 to TRBJ1-1, with D maybe TRBD1 (6 bases). V lost 5 bases and J 0 bases, leaving 16 bases between the germline ends. Germline CDR1 LNHNV, CDR2 YYDKDF (reference sequence). This CDR3 spans 16 amino acids. The CDR3 coding sequence is TGTGCCACCAGCGCCCTTACAGGGTCCATGAACACTGAAGCTTTCTTT. As protein: CATSALTGSMNTEAFF.

Only a few counts were recorded for this clonotype. The chain employs TRBV10-3 and TRBJ2-2, with TRBD2 matching 15 bases. The V segment lost 6 bases and the J segment 4 bases; nucleotides outside the gene matches: 6. CDR3 length: 17 residues. CDR1 is ENHRY, CDR2 SYGVKD, per germline. Written as DNA, the CDR3 is TGTGCCATCAGCGGGGGACTAGCGGGGGGTGGCACCGGGGAGCTGTTTTTT. This translates into CAISGGLAGGGTGELFF.

The V and J genes are TRBV6-5 and TRBJ2-5, with 12 bases identical to TRBD2. Germline values: CDR1 MNHEY, CDR2 SVGAGI. CDR3 length equals 17 residues. V was clipped by 0 bases and J by 4 bases; unmatched bases: 6. CDR3 sequence (DNA): TGTGCCAGCAGTTACTCGTCTAGCGGGAGGGGAAGAGAGACCCAGTACTTC. Translation: CASSYSSSGRGRETQYF.

This clonotype was detected ten times or more. The rearrangement uses TRBV28 and TRBJ2-1; TRBD2 might be the D (5 bases). Germline V gives CDR1 MDHEN, CDR2 SYDVKM. V gave up 3 bases and J gave up 5 bases, with 20 bases separating them. The CDR3 has 17 residues. DNA of the CDR3: TGTGCCAGCAGTTTTCTGGACTTCCGTCTTCTTGACAATGAGCAGTTCTTC. Amino acid sequence: CASSFLDFRLLDNEQFF.

This sequence joins TRBV2 and TRBJ2-5; TRBD2 is a possible D gene (5 bases). The germline V gene has CDR1 SNHLY and CDR2 FYNNEI. V was trimmed by 7 bases and J by 4 bases, leaving 13 bases between them. The CDR3 spans 13 residues. CDR3 nucleotide sequence: TGTGCCAGCACTGGGGTTGGGAGAGAGACCCAGTACTTC. Protein product: CASTGVGRETQYF.

The chain joins TRBV7-7 to TRBJ2-7; TRBD1 might be the D (6 bases). The V end was cut by 6 bases, the J end by 3 bases, with 12 bases between. The germline V gene encodes CDR1 SSHAT and CDR2 FNYEAQ (reference sequence). This CDR3 has 13 residues. The CDR3 region has the DNA TGTGCCAGCAGTCCGACAGGAATCTACGAGCAGTACTTC. This encodes CASSPTGIYEQYF.

This clonotype showed up just a few times. This chain's CDR3 is CASSSPGTSGSGQFF. The CDR3 bases are TGTGCCAGCAGCTCCCCCGGGACTAGCGGGAGCGGGCAGTTCTTC. This chain uses TRBV12-3 or TRBV12-4 with TRBJ2-1; 14 bases are a match to TRBD2. The CDR3 covers 15 residues. With V trimmed by 6 bases and J by 12 bases, 10 bases remained unmatched.

In this sample, this clonotype turned up a few times. The chain links TRBV10-2 to TRBJ2-1; 9 bases align to TRBD1. V shed 6 bases and J 9 bases; nucleotides not matched to a gene: 12. Germline-derived CDR1 and CDR2 are WSHSY and SAAADI. This CDR3 comprises 15 residues. The CDR3 nucleotides read TGCGCCAGCAGGATCCGGGACAGGGATGGTGGTGAGCAGTTCTTC. Protein sequence: CASRIRDRDGGEQFF.

This clonotype came up a few times. This chain uses TRBV20-1 with TRBJ2-3; 8 nucleotides line up with TRBD2. The CDR3 is 16 residues long. V was clipped by 3 bases and J by 4 bases; unmatched bases: 12. Germline-derived CDR1 and CDR2 are DFQATT and SNEGSKA (reference sequence). The CDR3 loop is CSASPSGTRPADTQYF. The CDR3 DNA reads as TGCAGTGCTAGTCCCTCTGGGACTAGACCGGCAGATACGCAGTATTTT.

The chain has TRBV20-1 and TRBJ2-7; D unclear. Germline V gene sequence: CDR1 DFQATT, CDR2 SNEGSKA (reference sequence). The CDR3 runs to 15 residues. V was trimmed by 3 bases and J by 3 bases, leaving 18 bases between them. CDR3 nucleotides: TGCAGTGCTAGTAGGCTTGGGAACGGATTCTACGAGCAGTACTTC. This sequence encodes CSASRLGNGFYEQYF.

This clonotype was picked up a small number of times. The CDR3 loop is CASSNRGLNSPLHF. Written as DNA, the CDR3 is TGTGCCAGCAGCAACAGGGGGCTGAATTCACCCCTCCACTTT. V gene TRBV12-3 or TRBV12-4 combines with J gene TRBJ1-6; 9 bases align to TRBD1. J lost 7 bases, V lost 6 bases, and 4 bases had no gene match. The CDR3 spans 14 residues.

This clonotype appeared once. The chain carries TRBV5-1 and TRBJ2-3; possibly TRBD1 for D (6 bases). V lost 5 bases and J lost 0, with 19 bases in between. From germline, CDR1 is SGHRS and CDR2 YFSETQ. The CDR3 is 17 residues long. The CDR3 DNA reads TGCGCCAGCAGAGAGGACAGTGTCGCTACTAGCACAGATACGCAGTATTTT. It yields the protein CASREDSVATSTDTQYF.

This clonotype came up a few times. The chain couples TRBV6-2 or TRBV6-3 to TRBJ2-5, with 8 bases fitting TRBD1. Germline V gene lookup returns CDR1 MNHEY and CDR2 SVGEGT. There are 15 residues in the CDR3. V was pared by 4 bases and J by 2 bases, with 6 bases of the junction left unmatched. CDR3 loop: CASSFGRGPQETQYF. In DNA, the CDR3 is TGTGCCAGCAGTTTTGGCAGGGGGCCTCAAGAGACCCAGTACTTC.

This chain connects TRBV10-3 to TRBJ2-3, with 8 bases that match TRBD2. Trimming took 0 bases from V and 3 from J; bases not matched to a gene: 8. This CDR3 region has 17 residues. The germline V gene encodes CDR1 ENHRY and CDR2 SYGVKD. The CDR3 nucleotides read TGTGCCATCAGTGAGTCGGCGAGCGGGAGAAAAACAGATACGCAGTATTTT. This translates into CAISESASGRKTDTQYF.

This chain connects TRBV20-1 to TRBJ2-3, with D unresolved. With 3 bases removed from V and 1 base from J, the gap between germline ends came to 11 bases. The germline V gene encodes CDR1 DFQATT and CDR2 SNEGSKA (reference sequence). CDR3 size: 14 residues. CDR3 in amino acids: CSARSVAGTDTQYF. The CDR3, as DNA: TGCAGTGCTAGGTCCGTGGCAGGCACAGATACGCAGTATTTT.

Details on this clonotype: A junction end diverges from the germline sequence, so it may reflect a read error. The chain links TRBV20-1 to TRBJ2-7; D unresolved. This CDR3 spans 15 amino acids. CDR1 is DFQATT, CDR2 SNEGSKA, per germline (reference sequence). In DNA form, the CDR3 reads TGCAGTGCTAGAGGTGGTAGCTATATCTCCCACGAGCAGTACTTC. Residues: CSARGGSYISHEQYF.

Remarks on this clonotype: Just one base apart from a much larger clone, this may be a read error. V usage is TRBV12-3 or TRBV12-4 and J usage is TRBJ2-7, with D perhaps matching TRBD1 (5 bases). This CDR3 is 14 amino acids long. CDR3 sequence (DNA): TGTGTCAGCAGCCAGGGCTTGAGCTCCTACGAGCAGTACTTC. This codes for CVSSQGLSSYEQYF.

The chain is built from TRBV6-5 and TRBJ2-7; TRBD1 aligns across 8 bases. The V gene's germline CDR1 is MNHEY and CDR2 SVGAGI. The CDR3 contains 16 residues. After removal of 0 bases from V and 0 bases from J, the junction contained 4 bases not matched to a gene. Written as DNA, the CDR3 is TGTGCCAGCAGTTACTCGACAGGGGACCCCTCCTACGAGCAGTACTTC. It is translated as CASSYSTGDPSYEQYF.

This clonotype was observed a handful of times. The chain employs TRBV5-1 and TRBJ2-1, with 10 bases lining up with TRBD2. The CDR3 contains 16 residues. Per the germline V gene, CDR1 is SGHRS and CDR2 is YFSETQ. J gave up 7 bases and V 3 bases, and 10 bases lay outside the gene matches. CDR3 nucleotides: TGCGCCAGCAGCTCGAGCGGGGGGGCCTCAAGTAATGAGCAGTTCTTC. It specifies CASSSSGGASSNEQFF.